This TCR beta chain stems from a study of T cells in women clearing cervical HPV infection. The data were produced by immunoSEQ multiplex PCR, yet TCRdb's version contains in-frame clones alone and is incomplete. Its clone listing holds approximately 49,000 clones. As for this clone: From the germline J gene comes the end of the CDR3, since the read stops 3 residues before it.

The germline gives CDR1 SQVTM, CDR2 ANQGSEA. The CDR3 length is 13 residues. The germline V and J ends were trimmed by 7 bases and 0 bases, with 12 bases remaining between them. The source of this sequence is a woman between 18 and 70 years old with a cervical HPV16 infection that either progressed to CIN3+ or cleared (not recorded which). Sequencing was carried out using blood buffy coat. The chain combines TRBV29-1 with TRBJ1-1; a weak D match, TRBD1 (5 bases). CDR3 sequence reads: CSADLTVNTEAFF. Incomplete CDR3 DNA: TGCAGCGCCGACCTGACAGTGAACACTGAA.